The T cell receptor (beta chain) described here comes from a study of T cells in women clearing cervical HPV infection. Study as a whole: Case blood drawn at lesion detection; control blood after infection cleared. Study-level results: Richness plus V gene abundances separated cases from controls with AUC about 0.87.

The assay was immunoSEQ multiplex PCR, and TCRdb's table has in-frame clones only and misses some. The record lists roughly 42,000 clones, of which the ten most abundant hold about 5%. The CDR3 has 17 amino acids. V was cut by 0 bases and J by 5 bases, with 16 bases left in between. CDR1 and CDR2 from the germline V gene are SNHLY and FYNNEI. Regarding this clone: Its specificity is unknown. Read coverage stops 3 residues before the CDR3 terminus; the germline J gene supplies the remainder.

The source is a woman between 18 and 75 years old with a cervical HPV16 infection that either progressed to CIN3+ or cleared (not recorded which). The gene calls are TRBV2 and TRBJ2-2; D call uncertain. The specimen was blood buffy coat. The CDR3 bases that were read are TGTGCCAGCAGTGAAGCGCTTAGGCGGTTGGAGACCGGGGAG. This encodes CASSEALRRLETGE. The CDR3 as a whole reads CASSEALRRLETGELFF.